This TCR beta chain was recorded in a study of shared clonotypes between healthy human individuals. Background on the study: Donor ages ranged 18 to 49 years: a couple of women, a few men.

The CDR3 sequence is 15 residues long. CDR1 and CDR2 from the germline V gene are LNHNV and YYDKDF (reference sequence). Trimming took 8 bases from V and 2 from J, leaving 16 bases between them. The study ran the assay at deep level. Produced via immunoSEQ multiplex PCR; TCRdb's table is partial and in-frame only. The sample has 400,000 to 500,000 clones, about three quarters seen once. Samples left unsorted employed around 90 million PBMCs for genomic DNA. The source material was PBMCs. The chain couples TRBV15 to TRBJ2-1; no clear D gene. The sequence was collected from a woman aged 40 to 50 in good health. Some clones in this sample may be carry-over from other donors' samples. The CDR3 region is CATRSRAYTYNEQFF. CDR3 nucleotide sequence: TGTGCCACCCGATCTCGTGCCTACACCTACAATGAGCAGTTCTTC.